These 17 T cell receptor beta chains came from one sample sequenced in a study of graft-versus-host responses after intestinal transplantation. Antigens for these TCRs are unknown. Profiling relied on immunoSEQ multiplex PCR, and the TCRdb table lists in-frame clones only, not all of them. The table records roughly 120,000 clones, approximately 95% of them present only once. The sample in question was unstimulated CD8+ T cells sorted from spleen or lymph node cells, obtained before intestinal transplant. The receptor source for this set is a human donor who received an intestinal transplant.

The chain is built from TRBV5-5 and TRBJ2-7; 7 bases agree with TRBD1. Germline CDR1 and CDR2: SGHKS and YYEKEE (reference sequence). The junction had 4 bases not matched to a gene; V was cut back by 1 base and J by 3 bases. This CDR3 region has 14 residues. The chain's CDR3 is CASSLPRGIYEQYF. The DNA of the CDR3 is TGTGCCAGCAGCTTGCCCAGGGGGATCTACGAGCAGTACTTC.

This clone was seen more than once but under ten times. The chain combines TRBV11-2 with TRBJ2-5; D perhaps matches TRBD1 (6 bases). The V end lost 4 bases, the J end lost 2 bases, and 17 bases lay between the germline ends. The length of the CDR3 is 16 residues. Germline loops: CDR1 SGHAT, CDR2 FQNNGV. This chain's CDR3 is CASSSPPDSPQETQYF. The CDR3 nucleotides are TGTGCCAGCAGCTCACCCCCGGACAGTCCTCAAGAGACCCAGTACTTC.

The chain couples TRBV19 to TRBJ1-1; a possible D gene is TRBD1 (6 bases). The CDR3 extends over 15 amino acids. Per germline, CDR1 LNHDA and CDR2 SQIVND (reference sequence). V was trimmed by 7 bases and J by 5 bases, leaving 20 bases between them. The CDR3 reads CASTPWRPGETEAFF. DNA for the CDR3: TGTGCCAGTACCCCATGGCGCCCAGGGGAAACTGAAGCTTTCTTT.

The rearrangement uses TRBV23-1 and TRBJ2-3, with D unclear. TRBV23-1 belongs to the ORF category, with a function that is uncertain. This CDR3 spans 18 amino acids. Trimming shortened V by 0 bases and J by 1 base, and 17 bases separated the two germline ends. CDR3 coding DNA: TGCGCCAGCAGTCAATCAGATAGGGCAGGACCTTGCACAGATACGCAGTATTTT. This encodes CASSQSDRAGPCTDTQYF.

The chain joins TRBV9 to TRBJ2-3; TRBD1 is a possible D gene (6 bases). Germline V gives CDR1 SGDLS, CDR2 YYNGEE. There are 16 residues in the CDR3. V was shortened by 2 bases and J by 2 bases, with 15 bases between the two germline ends. The CDR3 bases are TGTGCCAGCAGCGTCCGGGACACCTTAAACACAGATACGCAGTATTTT. Translating gives CASSVRDTLNTDTQYF.

This chain uses TRBV7-9 with TRBJ2-7; TRBD1 matches at 7 bases. From germline, CDR1 is SEHNR and CDR2 FQNEAQ (reference sequence). V lost 6 bases, J lost 2 bases, and 4 bases stayed unmatched. The CDR3 sequence is 13 residues long. In nucleotides, the CDR3 is TGTGCCAGCAGGGGGGACAGCCCCTACGAGCAGTACTTC. Its translation: CASRGDSPYEQYF.

The chain has TRBV11-2 and TRBJ2-7; tentative D call: TRBD2 (5 bases). Trimming took 5 bases from V and 7 from J, leaving 9 bases between them. The CDR3 runs 11 residues. Germline lookup yields CDR1 SGHAT and CDR2 FQNNGV. This CDR3 is CASSLRGEQYF. CDR3 nucleotides: TGTGCCAGCAGCCTACGCGGGGAGCAGTACTTC.

This CDR3 is CASSQRRTGGNYGYTF. The CDR3 DNA follows: TGTGCCAGCAGCCAGAGAAGGACAGGGGGAAACTATGGCTACACCTTC. The V and J genes are TRBV14 and TRBJ1-2; 10 nucleotides match TRBD1. V trimming: 3 bases; J trimming: 2 bases; junction bases outside the gene matches: 6. This CDR3 spans 16 amino acids. Germline V gene data show CDR1 as SGHDN and CDR2 as FVKESK.

This clone was counted once. Other DNA sequences in the same sample also yield this CDR3. This chain connects TRBV28 to TRBJ1-5; the match to TRBD1 covers 10 bases. The germline CDR1 and CDR2 sequences are MDHEN and SYDVKM. The CDR3 length is 15 residues. The V segment lost 3 bases and the J segment 2 bases; nucleotides outside the gene matches: 1. The CDR3 DNA is TGTGCCAGCAGTTTGGGGACAGGGGGCAATCAGCCCCAGCATTTT. Its translation is CASSLGTGGNQPQHF.

The J gene is TRBJ2-2, the V gene TRBV25-1; D unresolved. CDR1 MGHDK and CDR2 SYGVNS come from the germline V gene. CDR3 length equals 15 residues. The germline V and J ends were trimmed by 3 bases and 1 base, with 9 bases remaining between them. The CDR3 loop reads CASSDPWGNTGELFF. In DNA form, the CDR3 reads TGTGCCAGCAGTGACCCTTGGGGGAACACCGGGGAGCTGTTTTTT.

J is TRBJ2-1 and V is TRBV9; D call uncertain. The CDR3 sequence is 12 residues long. V was clipped by 1 base and J by 8 bases, with 7 bases between them. The germline gives CDR1 SGDLS, CDR2 YYNGEE. DNA of the CDR3: TGTGCCAGCAGCGTATCAGAGGATGAGCAGTTCTTC. Protein product: CASSVSEDEQFF.

This clone is a singleton in its sample. The V and J genes are TRBV28 and TRBJ2-3; the D is unclear. The germline CDR1 and CDR2 sequences are MDHEN and SYDVKM. This CDR3 spans 16 amino acids. Trimming stripped 0 bases from V and 0 bases from J, with 10 bases between. The CDR3 DNA sequence: TGTGCCAGCAGTTTATGGCGGATAACTAGCACAGATACGCAGTATTTT. This translates into CASSLWRITSTDTQYF.

V and J are TRBV7-6 and TRBJ1-1; no firm D call. Trimming stripped 3 bases from V and 1 base from J, with 6 bases between. Germline V gene lookup returns CDR1 SGHVS and CDR2 FNYEAQ. The CDR3 runs 13 residues. In nucleotides, the CDR3 is TGTGCCAGCAGCTTTAGGGCGAACACTGAAGCTTTCTTT. As protein: CASSFRANTEAFF.

V usage is TRBV4-3 and J usage is TRBJ2-7, with D tentatively TRBD2 (5 bases). This CDR3 region has 14 residues. The V gene lost 0 bases and the J gene lost 0 bases, with 6 bases spanning the gap. Germline CDR1 LGHNA, CDR2 YSLEER. Written as DNA, the CDR3 is TGCGCCAGCAGCCAAGAAGCGGACTCCTACGAGCAGTACTTC. Protein sequence: CASSQEADSYEQYF.

The CDR3 spells CASSLGDRVLDTEAFF. As DNA, the CDR3 is TGCGCCAGCAGCTTGGGGGACAGGGTGTTGGACACTGAAGCTTTCTTT. The chain is built from TRBV5-1 and TRBJ1-1; 9 nucleotides align to TRBD1. The V segment lost 0 bases and the J segment 3 bases; nucleotides outside the gene matches: 6. The CDR3 totals 16 residues. From germline, CDR1 is SGHRS and CDR2 YFSETQ.

In its sample, this clone was seen a few times. V gene TRBV6-1 combines with J gene TRBJ1-5; D is unclear. Germline loops: CDR1 MNHNS, CDR2 SASEGT. The CDR3 totals 16 residues. V was cut by 1 base and J by 2 bases, with 12 bases left in between. The CDR3 coding sequence is TGTGCCAGCAGTGAAGGTCCCGGGCCCCGCAATCAGCCCCAGCATTTT. Its translation is CASSEGPGPRNQPQHF.

The V and J genes are TRBV19 and TRBJ2-3, with D possibly matching TRBD2 (6 bases). CDR1 and CDR2 (germline): LNHDA, SQIVND (reference sequence). The CDR3 length is 16 residues. Trimming stripped 0 bases from V and 1 base from J, with 11 bases between. Here the CDR3 reads CASSIDPAGRTDTQYF. As DNA, the CDR3 is TGTGCCAGTAGTATAGATCCGGCGGGGCGCACAGATACGCAGTATTTT.